The 25 T cell receptor beta chains below were found in one sample sequenced in a study of graft-versus-host responses after intestinal transplantation. The table came from immunoSEQ multiplex PCR; TCRdb's copy has only in-frame clones and leaves some out. The table lists 90,000 to 95,000 clones, about 90% of them singletons, with roughly 5.5% in the top ten. No antigen has been assigned to these receptors. The material was unstimulated CD8+ T cells sorted from spleen or lymph node cells, obtained before intestinal transplant. The receptors shown here come from a human donor who received an intestinal transplant.

The J gene is TRBJ2-1, the V gene TRBV6-6; the match to TRBD2 covers 14 bases. This CDR3 region has 16 residues. Germline CDR1 and CDR2: MNHNY and SVGAGI (reference sequence). Unmatched junction bases numbered 9, after V lost 6 bases and J lost 8 bases. The CDR3 protein is CASRRLPGLAGDEQFF. The DNA for the CDR3 is TGTGCCAGCAGACGCCTCCCGGGACTAGCGGGGGATGAGCAGTTCTTC.

The chain carries TRBV11-3 and TRBJ2-1; 9 bases match TRBD2. J was trimmed by 7 bases and V by 5 bases; bases with no gene match: 9. CDR1 is SGHNT, CDR2 YENEEA, per germline. The CDR3 is 15 amino acids. In DNA, the CDR3 is TGTGCCAGCAGCATGACTAGCGGAGATGGGAATGAGCAGTTCTTC. Protein: CASSMTSGDGNEQFF.

The chain employs TRBV6-5 and TRBJ2-7, with TRBD2 as a possible D gene (6 bases). Trimming took 3 bases from V and 4 from J, leaving 19 bases between them. The CDR3 is made up of 16 amino acids. The germline CDR1 and CDR2 sequences are MNHEY and SVGAGI. CDR3 protein: CASSYSPGTGEYEQYF. CDR3 in DNA: TGTGCCAGCAGTTATAGCCCTGGGACTGGAGAGTACGAGCAGTACTTC.

The chain uses TRBV7-9 and TRBJ1-1; D ambiguous. Germline V gene sequence: CDR1 SEHNR, CDR2 FQNEAQ (reference sequence). Trimming removed 5 bases at V and 4 bases at J, with 11 bases between. The CDR3 sequence is 13 residues long. The CDR3: CASSTGAGTEAFF. As DNA, the CDR3 is TGTGCCAGCAGCACTGGAGCCGGCACTGAAGCTTTCTTT.

This sequence joins TRBV13 and TRBJ2-1; TRBD2 aligns across 10 bases. Germline loops: CDR1 PRHDT, CDR2 FYEKMQ (reference sequence). With V trimmed by 5 bases and J by 3 bases, 7 bases remained unmatched. This CDR3 has 16 amino acids. CDR3 nucleotides: TGTGCCAGCAGCCTTTCCGGGACTAGCGTCTACAATGAGCAGTTCTTC. Translating it yields CASSLSGTSVYNEQFF.

The chain uses TRBV6-5 and TRBJ1-2, with no clear D. The CDR3 contains 12 residues. Between the trimmed V and J ends, which lost 5 bases and 7 bases, there was a span of 11 bases. From germline, CDR1 is MNHEY and CDR2 SVGAGI. In DNA, the CDR3 is TGTGCCAGCAGTGGAGTCCTGGGTGGCTACACCTTC. This encodes CASSGVLGGYTF.

This chain connects TRBV9 to TRBJ2-1; TRBD1 agrees at 10 bases. V was clipped by 3 bases and J by 8 bases; unmatched bases: 11. The germline V gene encodes CDR1 SGDLS and CDR2 YYNGEE. The length of the CDR3 is 16 residues. CDR3 sequence reads: CASSAPRDRGSYEQFF. The CDR3 DNA is TGTGCCAGCAGCGCGCCCCGGGACAGGGGATCATATGAGCAGTTCTTC.

The V call is TRBV28, the J call TRBJ2-7; D is possibly TRBD1 (5 bases). V lost 8 bases to trimming and J lost 1 base, with 9 bases between them. Germline V lookup: CDR1 MDHEN, CDR2 SYDVKM. The CDR3 runs to 12 residues. The CDR3 DNA reads as TGTGCCAGCTCCGCAGGGTCCTACGAGCAGTACTTC. Its translation is CASSAGSYEQYF.

As DNA, the CDR3 is TGTGCCAGCAGCTTAGGGACTAACCCTTGGGAGCAGTACTTC. Amino acid sequence: CASSLGTNPWEQYF. V and J are TRBV13 and TRBJ2-7, with D possibly matching TRBD2 (5 bases). Looked up from germline, CDR1 is PRHDT and CDR2 is FYEKMQ (reference sequence). V lost 0 bases and J lost 7, with 13 bases in between. The CDR3 contains 14 residues.

CDR3 DNA sequence: TGTGCTAGTGGGGTTGGTAGCGGGAGGGCCAATCGGTCCTACAATGAGCAGTTCTTC. Translated: CASGVGSGRANRSYNEQFF. The chain employs TRBV12-5 and TRBJ2-1, with TRBD2 matching over 11 bases. Germline trimming cut 6 bases from V and 1 base from J; bases unmatched to any gene: 14. The germline CDR1 and CDR2 sequences are LGHNT and FRNRAP. The CDR3 covers 19 residues.

V and J are TRBV27 and TRBJ1-1; TRBD1 might be the D (5 bases). Germline V gene lookup returns CDR1 MNHEY and CDR2 SMNVEV (reference sequence). V was cut by 0 bases and J by 9 bases, with 14 bases left in between. The CDR3 contains 14 residues. This CDR3 is CASSLSPRGVKAFF. CDR3 sequence (DNA): TGTGCCAGCAGTTTATCCCCCCGGGGGGTTAAAGCTTTCTTT.

The rearrangement links TRBV27 to TRBJ2-7; D is undetermined. V was clipped by 5 bases and J by 7 bases, with 15 bases between them. Germline lookup yields CDR1 MNHEY and CDR2 SMNVEV (reference sequence). The CDR3 contains 13 residues. As DNA, the CDR3 is TGTGCCAGCAGTCCCCCCGGAGCTGGTGAGCAGTACTTC. Amino acid sequence: CASSPPGAGEQYF.

This chain uses TRBV13 with TRBJ1-1; D is uncertain. V lost 0 bases and J lost 5, with 10 bases in between. The germline V gene has CDR1 PRHDT and CDR2 FYEKMQ (reference sequence). The CDR3 is 14 amino acids. In DNA form, the CDR3 reads TGTGCCAGCAGCTTAGGGCTTGTTGATACTGAAGCTTTCTTT. Translated: CASSLGLVDTEAFF.

The chain is built from TRBV29-1 and TRBJ1-1; possible D gene TRBD1, 6 bases. V shed 4 bases and J shed 0 bases, with 9 bases lying between them. Germline lookup yields CDR1 SQVTM and CDR2 ANQGSEA. The CDR3 covers 13 residues. The CDR3, as DNA: TGCAGCGTTGTGGACAGCGTGAACACTGAAGCTTTCTTT. It encodes CSVVDSVNTEAFF.

The CDR3 DNA follows: TGTGCCTGGAGTTTCCTGACAGGGACCAACGTCCTGACTTTC. Its protein product is CAWSFLTGTNVLTF. V gene TRBV30 combines with J gene TRBJ2-6; TRBD1 aligns across 7 bases. With V trimmed by 2 bases and J by 8 bases, 6 bases remained unmatched. This CDR3 is 14 amino acids long. Germline V gene sequence: CDR1 GTSNPN, CDR2 SVGIG (reference sequence).

The chain is built from TRBV5-1 and TRBJ2-3; the D is unclear. Trimming took off 0 bases at V and 4 bases at J, with 6 bases between the two ends. Germline V gives CDR1 SGHRS, CDR2 YFSETQ. The CDR3 has 13 amino acids. CDR3 bases: TGCGCCAGCAGCTTGGGACGGTCAGATACGCAGTATTTT. Translated: CASSLGRSDTQYF.

The rearrangement joins TRBV28 to TRBJ2-5; 9 bases map to TRBD2. Per the germline V gene, CDR1 is MDHEN and CDR2 is SYDVKM. The trim removed 2 bases at V and 11 bases at J, leaving 12 bases unmatched. The CDR3 length is 15 residues. The CDR3 DNA follows: TGTGCCAGCAGTTTACGGCTAGCGGGACCCGGGGAGCAGTACTTC. Translating it yields CASSLRLAGPGEQYF.

This clone has just one count. This chain joins TRBV28 and TRBJ2-7; TRBD1 matches at 8 bases. Germline V CDR1 and CDR2: MDHEN, SYDVKM. Trimming at V came to 3 bases and at J to 2 bases, leaving 9 bases not matched to a gene. This CDR3 contains 16 residues. The CDR3 loop reads CASSLTVTGGTYEQYF. The CDR3 DNA reads TGTGCCAGCAGTTTGACCGTTACAGGGGGGACCTACGAGCAGTACTTC. Using reference TRBV28 and TRBJ2-7 for the parts outside the CDR3, the full variable domain is DVKVTQSSRYLVKRTGEKVFLECVQDMDHENMFWYRQDPGLGLRLIYFSYDVKMKEKGDIPEGYSVSREKKERFSLILESASTNQTSMYLCASSLTVTGGTYEQYFGPGTRLTVT.

The chain carries TRBV28 and TRBJ1-1; 10 nucleotides align to TRBD1. This CDR3 contains 13 residues. V lost 7 bases to trimming and J lost 5 bases; unmatched junction nucleotides: 4. Germline CDR1 is MDHEN and CDR2 is SYDVKM. The CDR3 region is CASTRTGGTEAFF. The CDR3 DNA is TGTGCCAGCACCAGGACAGGGGGAACTGAAGCTTTCTTT. Based on the CDR3 plus reference TRBV28 and TRBJ1-1, the full variable domain is DVKVTQSSRYLVKRTGEKVFLECVQDMDHENMFWYRQDPGLGLRLIYFSYDVKMKEKGDIPEGYSVSREKKERFSLILESASTNQTSMYLCASTRTGGTEAFFGQGTRLTVV.

The chain employs TRBV7-2 and TRBJ1-5; no definite D call. In germline, CDR1 is SGHTA, CDR2 FQGNSA. CDR3 length: 16 amino acids. The V gene lost 5 bases and the J gene lost 3 bases, with 17 bases spanning the gap. CDR3 DNA sequence: TGTGCCAGCAGCCCAAGTGCGGGGAACCTCAATCAGCCCCAGCATTTT. Protein product: CASSPSAGNLNQPQHF.

This chain joins TRBV15 and TRBJ2-1; either TRBD1 or TRBD2 may fit D (6 bases each). V was shortened by 3 bases and J by 6 bases, with 18 bases between the two germline ends. The CDR3 is 16 residues long. Germline V gene lookup returns CDR1 LNHNV and CDR2 YYDKDF (reference sequence). The CDR3 region is CATSRRSYGGFNEQFF. CDR3 DNA sequence: TGTGCCACCAGCAGGAGAAGTTACGGGGGCTTCAATGAGCAGTTCTTC.

This clone was detected once. The chain links TRBV6-1 to TRBJ2-7, with 8 bases that match TRBD1. V lost 8 bases, J lost 0 bases, and 6 bases stayed unmatched. Germline values: CDR1 MNHNS, CDR2 SASEGT. The CDR3 has 14 amino acids. The CDR3 is CASGNRGSSYEQYF. The DNA of the CDR3 is TGTGCCAGCGGGAACAGGGGGAGCTCCTACGAGCAGTACTTC.

The chain combines TRBV14 with TRBJ1-1, with TRBD1 as a possible D gene (5 bases). The V gene's germline CDR1 is SGHDN and CDR2 FVKESK. The CDR3 length is 12 residues. V dropped 3 bases and J dropped 3 bases, with 5 bases sitting between them. The CDR3 protein is CASSQGDTEAFF. CDR3 nucleotide sequence: TGTGCCAGCAGCCAGGGGGACACTGAAGCTTTCTTT.

This rearrangement joins TRBV7-9 to TRBJ1-3, with no clear D. This CDR3 spans 14 amino acids. V dropped 7 bases and J dropped 3 bases, with 13 bases sitting between them. Germline V CDR1 and CDR2: SEHNR, FQNEAQ (reference sequence). The CDR3 sequence: CASTSWVGGNTIYF. CDR3 DNA sequence: TGTGCCAGCACCTCTTGGGTGGGTGGAAACACCATATATTTT.

The V and J genes are TRBV19 and TRBJ1-4; D is possibly TRBD1 (5 bases). Germline loops: CDR1 LNHDA, CDR2 SQIVND (reference sequence). Trimming removed 5 bases at V and 1 base at J, with 11 bases between. The CDR3 extends over 15 amino acids. Written as DNA, the CDR3 is TGTGCCAGTAGTGGCTGGGGGGTAACTAATGAAAAACTGTTTTTT. This sequence encodes CASSGWGVTNEKLFF.